The source of this T cell receptor (beta chain) is a study of shared clonotypes between healthy human individuals. From germline, CDR1 is MNHEY and CDR2 SVGAGI. V trimming: 5 bases; J trimming: 4 bases; junction bases outside the gene matches: 8. The CDR3 has 15 residues. Nashville, Tennessee was home to all donors, each a Caucasian adult. Repertoires were generated with immunoSEQ multiplex PCR, while TCRdb's copy carries only in-frame clones and drops some. The sample holds roughly 1,500,000 clones, 95% to 99% seen once. The rearrangement links TRBV6-5 to TRBJ2-1, with TRBD1 matching 7 bases. The receptor's source is a man aged 25 to 40 in good health. The sample was naive CD4+ T cells sorted from blood. Subset denoted: CD45RA+ positively selected. The CDR3 here is CASSLKPGQYNEQFF. In nucleotides, the CDR3 is TGTGCCAGCAGTCTAAAACCGGGACAGTACAATGAGCAGTTCTTC.